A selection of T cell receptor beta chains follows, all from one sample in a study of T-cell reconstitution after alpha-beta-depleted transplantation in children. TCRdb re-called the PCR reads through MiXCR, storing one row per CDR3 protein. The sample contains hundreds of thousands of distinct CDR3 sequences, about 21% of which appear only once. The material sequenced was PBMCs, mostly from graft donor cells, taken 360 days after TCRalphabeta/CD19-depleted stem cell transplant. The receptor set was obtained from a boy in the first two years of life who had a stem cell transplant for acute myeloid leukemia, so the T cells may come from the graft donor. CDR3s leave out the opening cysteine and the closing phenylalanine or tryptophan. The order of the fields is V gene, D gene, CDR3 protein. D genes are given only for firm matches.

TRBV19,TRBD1,ASSHRGRLSNEQF
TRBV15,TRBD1,ATSLDRGTGNTIY
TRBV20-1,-,SARVERWENIQY
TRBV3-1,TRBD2,ASSQDLRGVNAQY
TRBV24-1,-,ATSDFKTQY
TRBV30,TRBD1,AWSGDSHYGTNTEAF
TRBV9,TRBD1,ASSVGQGRSNEQF
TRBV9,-,ASSVGPSHVQF
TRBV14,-,ASSQDIGGQGYIDEQY
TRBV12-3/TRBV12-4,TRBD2,ASSFGGRDNEQF
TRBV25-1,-,ASGGLETQY
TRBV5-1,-,ASSLDSSNEQF
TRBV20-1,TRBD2,SARVRGLAGGLPQTQY
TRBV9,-,ASSTGASQSAGYT
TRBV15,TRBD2,ATSRELAAGGETQY
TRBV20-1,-,SARKGITYEQY
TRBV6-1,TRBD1,ASSPRDRGGNEQF
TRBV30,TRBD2,AFRLASYNEQF
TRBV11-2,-,ASSPTDFIAF
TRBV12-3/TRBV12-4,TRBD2,ASSPGLAGYTDTQY
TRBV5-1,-,ASSLGGRLGDTEAF
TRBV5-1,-,ASSLDRGADTGELF
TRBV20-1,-,SARRVGNQPQH
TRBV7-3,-,ASSLRAGPFYEQY
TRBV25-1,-,ASSGWGDEQF
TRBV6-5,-,ASSSPLYRAEGTGELF
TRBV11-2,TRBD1,ASSFSGTGHNEQF
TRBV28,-,ASRWGEMTSDTQY
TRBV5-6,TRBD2,ASSLSAGDGELF
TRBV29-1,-,SVGGDRPQH
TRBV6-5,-,ASSYESGARETQY
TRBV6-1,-,ASKNLAKNIQY
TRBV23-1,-,ASPRSWFCVVGKAF
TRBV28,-,ASSGGLTTGELF
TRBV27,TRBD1,ASSSLSTGPNYGYT
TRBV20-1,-,SARERGSAKNIQY
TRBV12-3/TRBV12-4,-,ASSLGTVMNTEAF
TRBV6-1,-,ASSSTVYMNTEAF
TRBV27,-,ASSFGHLNSPLH
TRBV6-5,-,ASSYEGPGTDTQY
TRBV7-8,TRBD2,ASSLGRHAGSGGNTGELF
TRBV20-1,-,SASSEGPENEKLF
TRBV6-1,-,ASSGMGWLSGANVLT
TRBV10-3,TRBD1,AARTGGNEKLF
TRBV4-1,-,ASSQDATPGELF
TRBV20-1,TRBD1,SAKQGEAFKELF
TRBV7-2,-,ASSPIFSYEQY
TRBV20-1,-,SAPTRQSLQKMKKLF
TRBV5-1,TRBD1,ASSFGDRVANEQF
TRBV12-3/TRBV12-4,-,ASWSGISSTDTQY
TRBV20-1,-,SATPWVELTDTQY
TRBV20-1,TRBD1,SASAGTGYYTEAF
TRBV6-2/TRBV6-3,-,ASRRGALSYEQY
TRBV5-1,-,ASSLEITGGGQETQY
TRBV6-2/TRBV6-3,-,ASSSQGAPSYEQY